Below, one T cell receptor beta chain is given with its context. Its specificity is unknown. With 4 bases removed from V and 5 bases from J, the gap between germline ends came to 18 bases. The germline CDR1 and CDR2 sequences are SGHTA and FQGNSA. The CDR3 consists of 15 residues. The data were obtained in a study of blood T cells in healthy people across ages. The study's findings and limits: More naive CD4+ cells and higher diversity were found in long-lived than in aged donors.

Combining a sample-barcoded 5' primer with a J-beta primer mix, a second PCR ran for roughly 7 to 11 cycles. TCRdb itself ran the 5' RACE reads through MiXCR, one entry per CDR3 protein. This table holds roughly 730,000 distinct CDR3 sequences, about 61% found once. The rearrangement links TRBV7-2 to TRBJ2-7; D remains unclear. The clonotype comes from a man aged 40-49 years in good health. Sequencing was done on a sample of blood. This CDR3 reads CASSSDQGLMNEQYF. The DNA of the CDR3 is TGTGCCAGCAGCTCCGACCAAGGGTTGATGAACGAGCAGTACTTC.